This record looks at one T cell receptor beta chain sequence and its context. Antigen specificity is unknown. TCRdb called the 5' RACE reads again in MiXCR, with one record for every CDR3 protein. The sample includes approximately 260,000 distinct CDR3 sequences, approximately 19% of them seen just once. The CDR3 has 11 residues. The V gene's germline CDR1 is SGHAT and CDR2 FQNNGV. Trimming took off 5 bases at V and 7 bases at J, with 8 bases between the two ends. This record belongs to a study of T-cell memory formation after mild COVID-19. Study at large: Largely, the TCR clusters proved donor specific.

Overall study results and limits: Memory cells collected pre-infection included some clones that later responded, suggesting cross-reactive memory joined. Mainly CM and EM harbored the contracting CD4+ clones; mainly EMRA harbored the CD8+ ones. Whereas later expanders leaned CD4+, clones contracting day 15 to 85 showed a balanced CD4/CD8 makeup.

Specimen: PBMCs or a T cell subset sorted from them (not recorded which). This TCR came from a young man who had mild COVID-19 (a few samples of this study predate the infection). Cell type and time point are not known. The chain links TRBV11-2 to TRBJ2-5; D remains ambiguous. CDR3 DNA: TGTGCCAGCAGCGCTTTTAGGACCCAGTACTTC. This translates into CASSAFRTQYF.